This T cell receptor (beta chain) stems from a study of blood T cell repertoires in COVID-19. Assay used: immunoSEQ multiplex PCR; TCRdb lists only in-frame clones, some missing. The data contain about 380,000 clones, 80% to 90% of them seen just once; the ten biggest clones take up around 1.2%. Germline assignment: CDR1 SGHDT and CDR2 YYEEEE. The CDR3 covers 13 residues. Trimming stripped 0 bases from V and 1 base from J, with 5 bases between. Worth noting for this clone: The sample contains more than one DNA sequence encoding this CDR3.

The V call is TRBV5-6, the J call TRBJ2-7; no definite D call. This TCR came from a man aged 35 to 55 with acute or convalescent COVID-19. Sequenced sample: peripheral blood. For the CDR3, the DNA is TGTGCCAGCAGCTTGGGTCAATCCTACGAGCAGTACTTC. This encodes CASSLGQSYEQYF.